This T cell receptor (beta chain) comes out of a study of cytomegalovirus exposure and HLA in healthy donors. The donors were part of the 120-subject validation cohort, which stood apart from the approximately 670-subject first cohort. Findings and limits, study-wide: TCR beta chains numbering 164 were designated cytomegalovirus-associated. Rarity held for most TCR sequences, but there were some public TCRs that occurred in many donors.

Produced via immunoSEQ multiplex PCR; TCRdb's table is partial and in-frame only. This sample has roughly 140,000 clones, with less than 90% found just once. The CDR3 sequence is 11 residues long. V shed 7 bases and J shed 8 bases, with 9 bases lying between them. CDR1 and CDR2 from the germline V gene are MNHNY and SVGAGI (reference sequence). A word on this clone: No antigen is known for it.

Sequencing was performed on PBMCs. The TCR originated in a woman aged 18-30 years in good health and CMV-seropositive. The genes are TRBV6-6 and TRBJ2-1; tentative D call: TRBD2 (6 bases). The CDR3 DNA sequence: TGTGCCAGCAACGAGCGGGATGAGCAGTTCTTC. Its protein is CASNERDEQFF.